This TCR beta chain was sequenced in a study of blood T cell repertoires in COVID-19. Study information: From the United States, Italy and Spain came samples of acute and convalescent COVID-19. Nucleic acid was either cDNA or gDNA, and it came from T cells, B-cell-depleted T cells, or PBMCs.

Germline V gives CDR1 MGHDK, CDR2 SYGVNS. The length of the CDR3 is 12 residues. V was shortened by 1 base and J by 4 bases, with 5 bases between the two germline ends. Study processing details: Amplification of reference gene primers was used by the study to estimate nucleated cell counts. Some clones are missing from TCRdb's copy, which holds only in-frame ones; the method was immunoSEQ multiplex PCR. V, J and clone size are taken as reported in that table, and D and trimming were inferred from the DNA itself. The table shows 150,000 to 200,000 clones, with roughly 79% occurring only once. The clonotype originates from a man in his 60s with active or convalescent COVID-19. Sequenced input: peripheral blood. The chain carries TRBV25-1 and TRBJ2-7; D not certain. CDR3 nucleotides: TGTGCCAGCAGTGAATTCACTTACGAGCAGTACTTC. Its protein product is CASSEFTYEQYF.